This T cell receptor (beta chain) was sequenced for a study of a mutant IDH1 vaccine in newly diagnosed glioma. As to this clone: Its target is not known.

Sequenced by immunoSEQ multiplex PCR; TCRdb stores in-frame clones only, minus some. The sample includes tens of thousands of clones, 86% of them seen just once. The CDR3 is 12 residues long. Trimming at V came to 4 bases and at J to 8 bases, leaving 4 bases not matched to a gene. CDR1 and CDR2 (germline): SGHDT, YYEEEE. As to time point: week 35, safety follow-up. Doses consisted of 300 ug of mutant IDH1 20-mer peptide each, paired with topical imiquimod. The sample in question was PBMCs, obtained from a glioma patient whose treatment included an IDH1 peptide vaccine. The clonotype comes from a middle-aged man with glioma. The chain combines TRBV5-6 with TRBJ1-1, with 8 bases identical to TRBD1. The CDR3 loop is CASSRWTGEAFF. The CDR3 bases are TGTGCCAGCAGCAGGTGGACAGGGGAAGCTTTCTTT. The full variable domain, with the rest looked up from reference TRBV5-6 and TRBJ1-1, is DAGVTQSPTHLIKTRGQQVTLRCSPKSGHDTVSWYQQALGQGPQFIFQYYEEEERQRGNFPDRFSGHQFPNYSSELNVNALLLGDSALYLCASSRWTGEAFFGQGTRLTVV.